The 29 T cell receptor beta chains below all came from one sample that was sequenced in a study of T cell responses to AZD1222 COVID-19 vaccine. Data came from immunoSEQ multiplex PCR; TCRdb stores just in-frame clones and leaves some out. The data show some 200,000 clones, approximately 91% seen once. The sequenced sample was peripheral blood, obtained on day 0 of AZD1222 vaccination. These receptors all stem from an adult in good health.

The CDR3 sequence is CASTTGVYTGELFF. CDR3 DNA sequence: TGTGCCAGCACGACAGGCGTATACACCGGGGAGCTGTTTTTT. The genes are TRBV27 and TRBJ2-2; TRBD1 might be the D (6 bases). The CDR3 length is 14 residues. Germline CDR1 MNHEY, CDR2 SMNVEV (reference sequence). The germline V and J ends were trimmed by 7 bases and 3 bases, with 12 bases remaining between them.

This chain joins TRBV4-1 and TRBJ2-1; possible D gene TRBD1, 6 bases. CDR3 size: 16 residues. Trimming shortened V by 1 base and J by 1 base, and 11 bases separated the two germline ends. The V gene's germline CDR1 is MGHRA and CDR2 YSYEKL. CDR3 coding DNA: TGCGCCAGCAGCCAAGGGCAGGGGAAATCCTACAATGAGCAGTTCTTC. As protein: CASSQGQGKSYNEQFF.

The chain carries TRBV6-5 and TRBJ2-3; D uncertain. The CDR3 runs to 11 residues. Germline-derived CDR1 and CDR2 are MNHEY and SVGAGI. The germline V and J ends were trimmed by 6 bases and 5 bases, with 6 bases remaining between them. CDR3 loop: CASSSEDTQYF. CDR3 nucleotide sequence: TGTGCCAGCAGCTCGGAAGATACGCAGTATTTT.

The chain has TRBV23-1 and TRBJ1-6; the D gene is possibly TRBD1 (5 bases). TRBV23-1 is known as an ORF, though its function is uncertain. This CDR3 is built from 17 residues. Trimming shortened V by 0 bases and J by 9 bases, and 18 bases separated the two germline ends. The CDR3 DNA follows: TGCGCCAGCAGTCAATCGGTAGCCAGGGTGAGTAGTTCACCCCTCCACTTT. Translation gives CASSQSVARVSSSPLHF.

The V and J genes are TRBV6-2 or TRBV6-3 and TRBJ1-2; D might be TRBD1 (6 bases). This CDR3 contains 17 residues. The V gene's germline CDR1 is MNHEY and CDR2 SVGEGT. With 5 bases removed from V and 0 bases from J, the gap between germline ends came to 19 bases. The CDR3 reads CASSLKLSGEANYGYTF. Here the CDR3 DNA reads TGTGCCAGCAGTCTGAAGCTCTCAGGGGAAGCTAACTATGGCTACACCTTC.

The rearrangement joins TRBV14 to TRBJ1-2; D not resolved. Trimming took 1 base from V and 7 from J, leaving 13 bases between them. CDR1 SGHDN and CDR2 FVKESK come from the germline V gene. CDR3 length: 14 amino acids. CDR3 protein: CASSQVVGDFGYTF. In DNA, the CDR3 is TGTGCCAGCAGCCAAGTCGTCGGGGATTTTGGCTACACCTTC.

The CDR3 DNA reads TGTGCCAGCACCAAGGGGCCCGGCTACGAGCAGTACTTC. Amino acids: CASTKGPGYEQYF. The chain joins TRBV4-2 to TRBJ2-7, with TRBD1 as a possible D gene (5 bases). This CDR3 comprises 13 residues. CDR1 and CDR2 from the germline V gene are LGHNA and YNFKEQ. V gave up 7 bases and J gave up 3 bases, with 13 bases separating them.

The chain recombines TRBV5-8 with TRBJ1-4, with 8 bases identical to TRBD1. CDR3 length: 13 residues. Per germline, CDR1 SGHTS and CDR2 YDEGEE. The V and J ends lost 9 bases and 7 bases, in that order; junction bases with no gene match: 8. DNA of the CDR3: TGTGCCATACGGGACAGGACTTCTGAAAAACTGTTTTTT. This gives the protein CAIRDRTSEKLFF.

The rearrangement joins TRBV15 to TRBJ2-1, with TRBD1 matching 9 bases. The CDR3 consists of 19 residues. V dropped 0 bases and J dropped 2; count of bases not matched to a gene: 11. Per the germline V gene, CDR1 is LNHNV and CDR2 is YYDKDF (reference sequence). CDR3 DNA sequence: TGTGCCACCAGCAGAGACCGGGACAGGGAATATTCAGCCTACAATGAGCAGTTCTTC. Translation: CATSRDRDREYSAYNEQFF.

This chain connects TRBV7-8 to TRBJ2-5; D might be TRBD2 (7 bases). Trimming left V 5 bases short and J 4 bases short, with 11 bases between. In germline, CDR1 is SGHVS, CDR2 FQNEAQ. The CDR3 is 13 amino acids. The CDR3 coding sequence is TGTGCCAGCAGCCTAGGGGGGGGAGAGACCCAGTACTTC. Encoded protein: CASSLGGGETQYF.

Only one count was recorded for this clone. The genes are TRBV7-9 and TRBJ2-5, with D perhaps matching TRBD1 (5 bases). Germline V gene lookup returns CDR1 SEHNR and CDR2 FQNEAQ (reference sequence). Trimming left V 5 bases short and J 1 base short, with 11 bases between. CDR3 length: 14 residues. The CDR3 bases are TGTGCCAGCAGCAAACCTGACAGCCAAGAGACCCAGTACTTC. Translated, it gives CASSKPDSQETQYF.

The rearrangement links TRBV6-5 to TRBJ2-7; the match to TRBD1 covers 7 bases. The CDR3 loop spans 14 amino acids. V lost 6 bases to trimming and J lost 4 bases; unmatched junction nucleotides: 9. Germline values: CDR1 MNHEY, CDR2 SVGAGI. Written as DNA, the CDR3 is TGTGCCAGCAGCCCATACAGGGGTGGATACGAGCAGTACTTC. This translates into CASSPYRGGYEQYF.

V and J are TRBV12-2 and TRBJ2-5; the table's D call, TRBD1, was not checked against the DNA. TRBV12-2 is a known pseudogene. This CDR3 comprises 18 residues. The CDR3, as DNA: TGTGCAAGTCGCTTAGTATACCCGGGACAGGGGGACCAAGAGACCCAGTACTTC. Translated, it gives CASRLVYPGQGDQETQYF.

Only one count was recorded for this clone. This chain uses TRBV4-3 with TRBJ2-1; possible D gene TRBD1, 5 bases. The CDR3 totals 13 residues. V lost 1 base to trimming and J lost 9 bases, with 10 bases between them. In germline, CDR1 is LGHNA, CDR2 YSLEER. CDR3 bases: TGCGCCAGCAGCCAAGGCCAGGGCTCTGAGCAGTTCTTC. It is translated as CASSQGQGSEQFF.

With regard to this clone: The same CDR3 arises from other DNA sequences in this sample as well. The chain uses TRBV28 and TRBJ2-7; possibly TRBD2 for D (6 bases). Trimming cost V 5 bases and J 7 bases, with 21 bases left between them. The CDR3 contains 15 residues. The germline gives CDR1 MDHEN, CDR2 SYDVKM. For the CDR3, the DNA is TGTGCCAGCAGTCCGGCAGGGAGGAGTGCCGGTGAGCAGTACTTC. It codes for CASSPAGRSAGEQYF.

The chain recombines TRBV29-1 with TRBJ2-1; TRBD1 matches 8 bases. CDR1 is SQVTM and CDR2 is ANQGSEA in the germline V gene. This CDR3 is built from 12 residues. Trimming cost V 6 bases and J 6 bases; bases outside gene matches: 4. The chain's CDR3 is CSVGGQGNEQFF. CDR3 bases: TGCAGCGTGGGTGGACAGGGCAATGAGCAGTTCTTC.

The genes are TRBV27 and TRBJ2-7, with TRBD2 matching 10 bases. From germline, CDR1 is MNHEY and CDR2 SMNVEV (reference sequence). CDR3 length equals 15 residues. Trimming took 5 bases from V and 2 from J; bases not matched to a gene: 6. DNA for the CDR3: TGTGCCAGCAGTCCGAAAACTAGCGGGGCCTACGAGCAGTACTTC. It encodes CASSPKTSGAYEQYF.

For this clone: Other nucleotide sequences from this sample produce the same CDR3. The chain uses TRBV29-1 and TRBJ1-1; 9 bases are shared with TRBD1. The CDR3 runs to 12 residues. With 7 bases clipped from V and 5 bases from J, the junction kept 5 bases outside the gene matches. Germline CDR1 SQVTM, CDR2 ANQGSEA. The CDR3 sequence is CSGDRGRTEAFF. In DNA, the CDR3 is TGCAGCGGTGACAGGGGGAGAACTGAAGCTTTCTTT.

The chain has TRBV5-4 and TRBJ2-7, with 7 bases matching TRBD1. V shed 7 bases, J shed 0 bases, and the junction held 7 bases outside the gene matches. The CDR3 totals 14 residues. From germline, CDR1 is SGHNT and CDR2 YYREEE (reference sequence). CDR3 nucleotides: TGTGCCAGCCGAGAGACAGGGAGCTCCTACGAGCAGTACTTC. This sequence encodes CASRETGSSYEQYF.

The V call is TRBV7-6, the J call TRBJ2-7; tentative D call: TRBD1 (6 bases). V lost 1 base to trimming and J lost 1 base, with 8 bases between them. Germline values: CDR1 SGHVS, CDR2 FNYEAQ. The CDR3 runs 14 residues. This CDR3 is CASSLGDRSYEQYF. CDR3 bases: TGTGCCAGCAGCTTAGGCGACAGGTCCTACGAGCAGTACTTC.

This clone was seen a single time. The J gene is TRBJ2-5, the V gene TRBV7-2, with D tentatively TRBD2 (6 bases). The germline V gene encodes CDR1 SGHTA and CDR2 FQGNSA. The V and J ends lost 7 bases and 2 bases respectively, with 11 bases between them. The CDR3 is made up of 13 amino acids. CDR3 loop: CASTFAGQETQYF. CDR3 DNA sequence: TGTGCCAGCACCTTTGCGGGGCAAGAGACCCAGTACTTC.

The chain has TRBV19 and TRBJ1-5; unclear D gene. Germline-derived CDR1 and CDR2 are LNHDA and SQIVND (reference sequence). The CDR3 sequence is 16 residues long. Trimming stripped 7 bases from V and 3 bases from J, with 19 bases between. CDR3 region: CASTNRMGINNQPQHF. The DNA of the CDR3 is TGTGCCAGTACCAATCGGATGGGGATTAACAATCAGCCCCAGCATTTT.

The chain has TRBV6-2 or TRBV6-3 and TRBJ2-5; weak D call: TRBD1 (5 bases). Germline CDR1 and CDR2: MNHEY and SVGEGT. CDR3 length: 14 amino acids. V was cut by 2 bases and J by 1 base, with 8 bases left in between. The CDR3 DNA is TGTGCCAGCAGTTACGGGGCAGCCCAAGAGACCCAGTACTTC. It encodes CASSYGAAQETQYF.

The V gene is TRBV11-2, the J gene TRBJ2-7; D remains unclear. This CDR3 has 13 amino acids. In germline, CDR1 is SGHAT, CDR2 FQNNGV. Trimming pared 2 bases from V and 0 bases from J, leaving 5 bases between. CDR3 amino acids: CASSLRRSYEQYF. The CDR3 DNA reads TGTGCCAGCAGCTTACGCCGCTCCTACGAGCAGTACTTC.

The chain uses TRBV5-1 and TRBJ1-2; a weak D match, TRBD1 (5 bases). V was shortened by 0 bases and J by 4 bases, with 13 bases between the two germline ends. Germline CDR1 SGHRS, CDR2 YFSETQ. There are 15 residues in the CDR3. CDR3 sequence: CASSLDSGKLYGYTF. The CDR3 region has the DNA TGCGCCAGCAGCTTGGACTCAGGGAAACTCTATGGCTACACCTTC.

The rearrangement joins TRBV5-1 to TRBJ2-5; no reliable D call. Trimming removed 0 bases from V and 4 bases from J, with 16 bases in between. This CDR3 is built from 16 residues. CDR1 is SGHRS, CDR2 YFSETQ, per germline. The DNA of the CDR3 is TGCGCCAGCAGCTTGGTCTCAAAGAGCTTGGGAGAGACCCAGTACTTC. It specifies CASSLVSKSLGETQYF.

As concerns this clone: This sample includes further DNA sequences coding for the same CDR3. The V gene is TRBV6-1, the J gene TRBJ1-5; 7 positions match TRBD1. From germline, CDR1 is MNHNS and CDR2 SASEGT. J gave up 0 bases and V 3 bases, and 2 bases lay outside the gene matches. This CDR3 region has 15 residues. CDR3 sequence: CASSEAGGSNQPQHF. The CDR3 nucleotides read TGTGCCAGCAGTGAGGCAGGGGGTAGCAATCAGCCCCAGCATTTT.

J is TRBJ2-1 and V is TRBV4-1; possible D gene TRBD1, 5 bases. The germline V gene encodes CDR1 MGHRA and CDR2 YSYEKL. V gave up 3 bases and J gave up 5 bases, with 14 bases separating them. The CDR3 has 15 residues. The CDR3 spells CASSHYGSRDNEQFF. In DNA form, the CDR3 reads TGCGCCAGCAGCCACTATGGTAGCAGGGACAATGAGCAGTTCTTC.

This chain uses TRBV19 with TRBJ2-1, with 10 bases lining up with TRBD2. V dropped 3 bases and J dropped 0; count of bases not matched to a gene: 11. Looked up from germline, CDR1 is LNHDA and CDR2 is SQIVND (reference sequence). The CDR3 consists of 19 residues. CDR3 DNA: TGTGCCAGTAGTATTCTTCCTCCCTCTAGCGGGAGCTCCTACAATGAGCAGTTCTTC. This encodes CASSILPPSSGSSYNEQFF.